This entry is about one TCR beta chain. As yet, its antigen is unknown. At one boundary the junction diverges from the germline segment, which might be a read error. Repertoires were generated with immunoSEQ multiplex PCR, while TCRdb's copy carries only in-frame clones and drops some. Altogether 88,000 or so clones are present, almost 85% being singletons, with the ten largest covering approximately 2.1%. The germline V gene encodes CDR1 SGHVS and CDR2 FQNEAQ. The CDR3 contains 16 residues. As for time point: week 23, last vaccination. Doses comprised 300 ug of mutant IDH1 20-mer peptide each, plus topical imiquimod. The source of the sample is a study of a mutant IDH1 vaccine in newly diagnosed glioma.

The source of this sequence is a man aged 25 to 45 with glioma. Some clones in this sample may be carry-over from other donors' samples. The V and J genes are TRBV7-8 and TRBJ2-1, with 10 bases that match TRBD1. Sequenced material: PBMCs, taken from a glioma patient whose treatment included an IDH1 peptide vaccine. The CDR3 is CASSLRDRGSNNEQFF. CDR3 coding DNA: TGTGCCAGCAGCTTAAGGGACAGGGGCTCCAACAATGAGCAGTTCTTC. The entire variable domain, with the rest obtained from reference TRBV7-8 and TRBJ2-1, is as follows: GAGVSQSPRYKVAKRGQDVALRCDPISGHVSLFWYQQALGQGPEFLTYFQNEAQLDKSGLPSDRFFAERPEGSVSTLKIQRTQQEDSAVYLCASSLRDRGSNNEQFFGPGTRLTVL.